The entry below describes one T cell receptor beta chain. The target antigen is unknown. This sample was taken from a study of cytomegalovirus exposure and HLA in healthy donors. The PCR made use of 60 Vbeta and 13 Jbeta primers. In the original analysis: About 10 million of around 85 million unique TCR beta chains were shared, per a later count. The data were produced by immunoSEQ multiplex PCR, yet TCRdb's version contains in-frame clones alone and is incomplete. The V and J calls and clone size were taken over from that table, and D and trimming were inferred from the DNA. The table includes about 97,000 clones, 73% detected once. Study-level points and caveats: Donors were assumed by presence/absence analyses to have roughly uniform sequencing depth. Researchers left out some V segments, among them TRBV6-2 and TRBV6-3, as indistinguishable.

Deletions cut 4 bases from V and 7 bases from J, with 19 bases between. Germline V lookup: CDR1 MGHRA, CDR2 YSYEKL. This CDR3 region has 15 residues. This rearrangement joins TRBV4-1 to TRBJ2-5; possibly TRBD1 for D (6 bases). The sequence was collected from a man aged 35 to 55 in good health and CMV-seronegative. Specimen: PBMCs. The chain's CDR3 is CASSPRDIQGRTQYF. CDR3 sequence (DNA): TGCGCCAGCAGCCCCAGGGACATCCAGGGGCGGACCCAGTACTTC.